This TCR beta chain was sequenced during a study of shared T cell receptors in the human thymus (dated by TCRdb to the early 2020s). About the study as a whole: The study investigated the way shared, self-reactive T-cell receptor alpha chains are produced in the human thymus.

As concerns this clone: This receptor's antigen is unknown. Qualities for individual bases were not recorded, and no much larger clone is one base off.

Library construction relied on the immunoSEQ multiplex PCR assay. In TCRdb, the immuneACCESS table is reduced to in-frame sequences with V and J assigned. These tables do not hold every clone; where another copy was compared, an unresolved V gene accounts for under half, and the others remain unexplained. This sample has over 350,000 clones in its table, and roughly 94% of those were observed once. Jointly, the top ten make up approximately 0.02% of the sample. Sequences LGHNA (CDR1) and YNFKEQ (CDR2) are obtained from the germline V gene. CDR3 length: 15 amino acids, cysteine to phenylalanine. Only the CDR3 part of the read is kept: 45 bases, read in frame from the first base. After removal of 0 bases from V and 2 bases from J, the junction retains 3 bases not matched to a gene.

This TCR came from a human donor. The sequence joins TRBV4-2 to TRBJ2-5; the central 7 bases match TRBD1. Sequencing was performed on thymocytes. CDR3 reads: CASSQDPRGQETQYF. The nucleotide sequence reads as follows: TGTGCCAGCAGCCAAGATCCCAGGGGGCAAGAGACCCAGTACTTC.